The 29 T cell receptor beta chains reported below all come from one sample, sequenced in a study of post-analysis software for immune sequencing data. General study findings and limits: When patients were compared with controls, four or five TRBV segments were more frequent, TRBV5-6, TRBV5-1 and TRBV20-1 among them.

cDNA libraries for TCR beta contained unique molecular identifiers. TCRdb reprocessed the PCR reads via MiXCR and lists one record per CDR3 protein. The data contain under 900,000 distinct CDR3 sequences, about 50% of them seen just once; the ten biggest clones take up 4% to 5.5%. No antigen has been identified for these receptors. Material: blood. Receptors were obtained from a girl aged 10 to 17 with multiple sclerosis.

This clonotype turned up a few times. The J gene is TRBJ2-3, the V gene TRBV2; TRBD2 agrees at 8 bases. CDR1 SNHLY and CDR2 FYNNEI come from the germline V gene. The V segment lost 1 base and the J segment 5 bases; nucleotides outside the gene matches: 8. This CDR3 is 16 amino acids long. Written as DNA, the CDR3 is TGTGCCAGCAGTGAAGGGGTGCGGGAGGCGGAAGATACGCAGTATTTT. Residues: CASSEGVREAEDTQYF.

The chain couples TRBV7-2 to TRBJ2-7; 7 bases agree with TRBD2. Per germline, CDR1 SGHTA and CDR2 FQGNSA. With V trimmed by 1 base and J by 2 bases, 11 bases remained unmatched. The CDR3 totals 17 residues. Here the CDR3 DNA reads TGTGCCAGCAGCTTAGTTCGGCTAGCGGAAGACCCCTACGAGCAGTACTTC. Translated, it gives CASSLVRLAEDPYEQYF.

The chain uses TRBV3-1 and TRBJ2-7; D is uncertain. The CDR3 runs to 16 residues. Germline lookup yields CDR1 LGHDT and CDR2 YNNKEL (reference sequence). V was cut by 1 base and J by 7 bases, with 20 bases left in between. In DNA form, the CDR3 reads TGTGCCAGCAGCCAAGTAGCAGGTATCGCTTACAATGAGCAGTACTTC. Amino acid sequence: CASSQVAGIAYNEQYF.

V is TRBV2 and J is TRBJ2-5; 7 bases are shared with TRBD2. V gave up 6 bases and J gave up 0 bases; unmatched junction bases: 10. This CDR3 has 16 residues. Germline CDR1 and CDR2: SNHLY and FYNNEI. CDR3 amino acids: CASRNRDYSYQETQYF. The CDR3 DNA reads TGTGCCAGCAGGAACCGGGACTACTCGTACCAAGAGACCCAGTACTTC.

This clonotype was seen more than once but under ten times. The chain recombines TRBV5-1 with TRBJ2-7, with 7 bases identical to TRBD1. Losses at the gene ends were 7 bases for V and 2 bases for J; bases not matched to a gene: 9. Germline V gives CDR1 SGHRS, CDR2 YFSETQ. This CDR3 comprises 14 residues. Here the CDR3 DNA reads TGCGCCAGCCGGCCAGGGGGTAATGCCTACGAGCAGTACTTC. It is translated as CASRPGGNAYEQYF.

The V and J genes are TRBV20-1 and TRBJ2-3; weak D call: TRBD1 (6 bases). Germline CDR1 reads DFQATT; CDR2 reads SNEGSKA (reference sequence). The CDR3 sequence is 16 residues long. The V gene lost 1 base and the J gene lost 1 base, with 15 bases spanning the gap. CDR3 residues: CSARGQVMGRTDTQYF. The CDR3 DNA is TGCAGTGCTAGAGGACAGGTGATGGGGCGCACAGATACGCAGTATTTT.

In this sample, this clonotype turned up a few times. One junction end disagrees with the germline gene, perhaps due to a read error. V gene TRBV7-7 combines with J gene TRBJ2-1; tentatively, D is TRBD2 (6 bases). Germline V CDR1 and CDR2: SSHAT, FNYEAQ (reference sequence). The length of the CDR3 is 13 residues. CDR3 bases: TGTGCTAGCAGCTTAGGAAACGGGGGTGAGCAGTTCTTC. Translating gives CASSLGNGGEQFF.

The chain combines TRBV12-3 or TRBV12-4 with TRBJ2-5; no reliable D call. Trimming pared 3 bases from V and 1 base from J, leaving 12 bases between. CDR3 size: 15 residues. The CDR3 nucleotides are TGTGCCAGCAGTTTTTCCGGTGCGATCCAAGAGACCCAGTACTTC. This encodes CASSFSGAIQETQYF.

This chain joins TRBV18 and TRBJ2-7, with 12 nucleotides matching TRBD2. The trim removed 6 bases at V and 3 bases at J, leaving 3 bases unmatched. Germline V gene sequence: CDR1 KGHSH, CDR2 LQKENI. The CDR3 covers 14 residues. The CDR3 nucleotides are TGTGCCAGCTCTGGACTAGCGGGGAACTACGAGCAGTACTTC. Amino acid sequence: CASSGLAGNYEQYF.

In its sample, this clonotype was seen a few times. This chain joins TRBV5-1 and TRBJ2-7; possible D gene TRBD2, 5 bases. V lost 0 bases and J 7 bases, leaving 23 bases between the germline ends. The CDR3 covers 17 residues. Germline V gene lookup returns CDR1 SGHRS and CDR2 YFSETQ. CDR3: CASSLAGSLGSYNEQYF. CDR3 in DNA: TGCGCCAGCAGCTTGGCTGGGAGCCTGGGATCCTACAATGAGCAGTACTTC.

This clonotype turned up a few times. DNA of the CDR3: TGTGCCAGCAGCTTGATTGACAGGGGTGCTAACTATGGCTACACCTTC. Protein sequence: CASSLIDRGANYGYTF. This chain connects TRBV5-5 to TRBJ1-2, with 8 bases aligning to TRBD1. Germline V gives CDR1 SGHKS, CDR2 YYEKEE (reference sequence). This CDR3 has 16 amino acids. With 1 base clipped from V and 0 bases from J, the junction kept 5 bases outside the gene matches.

V gene TRBV20-1 combines with J gene TRBJ2-3; TRBD2 matches at 10 bases. Germline assignment: CDR1 DFQATT and CDR2 SNEGSKA (reference sequence). Trimming at V came to 3 bases and at J to 5 bases, leaving 5 bases not matched to a gene. This CDR3 is 14 amino acids long. The CDR3, as DNA: TGCAGTGCTAGGCTAGCGGGAGTGAAAGATACGCAGTATTTT. Protein product: CSARLAGVKDTQYF.

The gene calls are TRBV7-9 and TRBJ2-4; the D gene is possibly TRBD2 (6 bases). The V gene's germline CDR1 is SEHNR and CDR2 FQNEAQ (reference sequence). This CDR3 has 15 amino acids. V shed 5 bases and J shed 13 bases, with 24 bases lying between them. CDR3 region: CASSADRDFYNEQYF. The CDR3 nucleotides read TGTGCCAGCAGCGCAGACCGGGACTTCTACAATGAGCAGTACTTC.

The DNA for the CDR3 is TGTGCCATCCCAGGGGAGACCCAGTACTTC. It is translated as CAIPGETQYF. V gene TRBV10-3 combines with J gene TRBJ2-5, with D possibly matching TRBD1 (5 bases). Trimming removed 8 bases at V and 5 bases at J, with 6 bases between. Germline V gene sequence: CDR1 ENHRY, CDR2 SYGVKD. The CDR3 has 10 amino acids.

The chain is built from TRBV3-1 and TRBJ2-5; 9 nucleotides line up with TRBD2. Trimming cost V 1 base and J 13 bases; bases outside gene matches: 16. Germline V gives CDR1 LGHDT, CDR2 YNNKEL (reference sequence). The CDR3 is made up of 16 amino acids. DNA of the CDR3: TGTGCCAGCAGCCAAGGAGAGTTTGGGACTAGCTATATCGTGTACTTC. Translating it yields CASSQGEFGTSYIVYF.

CDR3 amino acids: CASSPTTTHSYEQYF. Written as DNA, the CDR3 is TGTGCCAGCAGCCCGACTACCACTCACTCCTACGAGCAGTACTTC. This chain uses TRBV7-9 with TRBJ2-7, with D maybe TRBD2 (5 bases). Deletions cut 5 bases from V and 0 bases from J, with 14 bases between. CDR1 is SEHNR and CDR2 is FQNEAQ in the germline V gene (reference sequence). CDR3 length: 15 residues.

The rearrangement links TRBV9 to TRBJ2-1; D is possibly TRBD2 (5 bases). The ends were cut back, 7 bases at V and 8 bases at J, with 16 bases in the middle. Germline CDR1 reads SGDLS; CDR2 reads YYNGEE. The CDR3 runs 13 residues. The CDR3 DNA reads as TGTGCCAGCGGCGGCGGGTACGAGGATGAGCAGTTCTTC. Its translation: CASGGGYEDEQFF.

The J gene is TRBJ2-1, the V gene TRBV2, with D possibly being TRBD1 or TRBD2 (5 bases each). CDR1 and CDR2 (germline): SNHLY, FYNNEI. This CDR3 has 12 amino acids. Trimming took off 11 bases at V and 8 bases at J, with 16 bases between the two ends. CDR3 in amino acids: CADRAGGYEQFF. The CDR3 bases are TGTGCCGACCGGGCTGGGGGATATGAGCAGTTCTTC.

The chain has TRBV29-1 and TRBJ2-1; tentative D call: TRBD1 (5 bases). The CDR3 runs to 12 residues. CDR1 is SQVTM and CDR2 is ANQGSEA in the germline V gene. The ends were cut back, 2 bases at V and 6 bases at J, with 8 bases in the middle. CDR3: CSVEYQGNEQFF. The CDR3, as DNA: TGCAGCGTTGAATATCAGGGCAATGAGCAGTTCTTC.

Only a few counts were recorded for this clonotype. This chain connects TRBV6-1 to TRBJ2-7; perhaps TRBD2 as D (6 bases). Germline CDR1 and CDR2: MNHNS and SASEGT. The V end lost 3 bases, the J end lost 0 bases, and 15 bases lay between the germline ends. This CDR3 contains 16 residues. CDR3 sequence reads: CASSEPHSGDSYEQYF. CDR3 nucleotides: TGTGCCAGCAGTGAGCCACATAGCGGAGACTCCTACGAGCAGTACTTC.

The chain carries TRBV20-1 and TRBJ1-1; D is uncertain. The CDR3 loop spans 15 amino acids. Trimming stripped 1 base from V and 0 bases from J, with 12 bases between. Looked up from germline, CDR1 is DFQATT and CDR2 is SNEGSKA (reference sequence). The CDR3 bases are TGCAGTGCTAGAGGCCGACAAATCATGAACACTGAAGCTTTCTTT. Translated: CSARGRQIMNTEAFF.

The chain combines TRBV5-1 with TRBJ2-5; the match to TRBD2 covers 7 bases. CDR3 size: 14 residues. Germline CDR1 is SGHRS and CDR2 is YFSETQ. V dropped 4 bases and J dropped 5; count of bases not matched to a gene: 8. The CDR3 region is CASSEGLPGETQYF. In DNA, the CDR3 is TGCGCCAGCAGCGAGGGACTACCTGGGGAGACCCAGTACTTC.

The CDR3 reads CATSRDSAGARTQYF. CDR3 DNA sequence: TGTGCCACCAGCAGAGATTCAGCAGGGGCTAGGACCCAGTACTTC. The chain is built from TRBV15 and TRBJ2-5; D may be TRBD1 (6 bases). CDR1 and CDR2 (germline): LNHNV, YYDKDF (reference sequence). The ends were cut back, 0 bases at V and 7 bases at J, with 15 bases in the middle. The CDR3 length is 15 residues.

This clonotype has only a few counts. The V call is TRBV27, the J call TRBJ2-2, with 10 positions matching TRBD1. CDR1 is MNHEY and CDR2 is SMNVEV in the germline V gene (reference sequence). The J segment lost 0 bases and the V segment lost 3 bases, leaving 4 bases of the junction unmatched. This CDR3 region has 17 residues. This CDR3 is CASSFLGQGANTGELFF. The CDR3 bases are TGTGCCAGCAGTTTCCTTGGACAGGGGGCGAACACCGGGGAGCTGTTTTTT.

The chain has TRBV7-2 and TRBJ2-5; 8 positions match TRBD2. V shed 6 bases and J 3 bases; nucleotides not matched to a gene: 9. The CDR3 is 15 residues long. Per the germline V gene, CDR1 is SGHTA and CDR2 is FQGNSA. The CDR3 sequence is CASRLPGLGKETQYF. The CDR3 nucleotides read TGTGCCAGCAGGCTACCGGGACTAGGGAAAGAGACCCAGTACTTC.

The chain links TRBV29-1 to TRBJ1-5, with unresolved D. Germline CDR1 SQVTM, CDR2 ANQGSEA. The CDR3 is made up of 13 amino acids. Trimming cost V 3 bases and J 2 bases, with 8 bases left between them. The CDR3 protein is CSVEVNGNQPQHF. CDR3 coding DNA: TGCAGCGTTGAGGTGAATGGCAATCAGCCCCAGCATTTT.

The genes are TRBV7-8 and TRBJ1-5; no clear D gene. CDR3 length: 14 amino acids. Germline CDR1 is SGHVS and CDR2 is FQNEAQ. The V gene lost 6 bases and the J gene lost 7 bases, with 16 bases spanning the gap. This chain's CDR3 is CASSQLGGHQPQHF. As DNA, the CDR3 is TGTGCCAGCAGTCAACTAGGAGGGCACCAGCCCCAGCATTTT.

The chain links TRBV7-3 to TRBJ1-1; no firm D call. V lost 5 bases, J lost 1 base, and 14 bases lay in between. The CDR3 is 15 residues long. CDR1 is SGHTA and CDR2 is FQGTGA in the germline V gene. CDR3 bases: TGTGCCAGCAGCCCATCAGGCGCAGGGAACACTGAAGCTTTCTTT. Its protein product is CASSPSGAGNTEAFF.

In DNA, the CDR3 is TGTGCCAGCAGCCAGCTTCGCGGGACAGGGAACCCCTACGAGCAGTACTTC. Protein sequence: CASSQLRGTGNPYEQYF. The chain combines TRBV14 with TRBJ2-7; 9 positions agree with TRBD1. After removal of 3 bases from V and 2 bases from J, the junction contained 11 bases not matched to a gene. In germline, CDR1 is SGHDN, CDR2 FVKESK. This CDR3 region has 17 residues.